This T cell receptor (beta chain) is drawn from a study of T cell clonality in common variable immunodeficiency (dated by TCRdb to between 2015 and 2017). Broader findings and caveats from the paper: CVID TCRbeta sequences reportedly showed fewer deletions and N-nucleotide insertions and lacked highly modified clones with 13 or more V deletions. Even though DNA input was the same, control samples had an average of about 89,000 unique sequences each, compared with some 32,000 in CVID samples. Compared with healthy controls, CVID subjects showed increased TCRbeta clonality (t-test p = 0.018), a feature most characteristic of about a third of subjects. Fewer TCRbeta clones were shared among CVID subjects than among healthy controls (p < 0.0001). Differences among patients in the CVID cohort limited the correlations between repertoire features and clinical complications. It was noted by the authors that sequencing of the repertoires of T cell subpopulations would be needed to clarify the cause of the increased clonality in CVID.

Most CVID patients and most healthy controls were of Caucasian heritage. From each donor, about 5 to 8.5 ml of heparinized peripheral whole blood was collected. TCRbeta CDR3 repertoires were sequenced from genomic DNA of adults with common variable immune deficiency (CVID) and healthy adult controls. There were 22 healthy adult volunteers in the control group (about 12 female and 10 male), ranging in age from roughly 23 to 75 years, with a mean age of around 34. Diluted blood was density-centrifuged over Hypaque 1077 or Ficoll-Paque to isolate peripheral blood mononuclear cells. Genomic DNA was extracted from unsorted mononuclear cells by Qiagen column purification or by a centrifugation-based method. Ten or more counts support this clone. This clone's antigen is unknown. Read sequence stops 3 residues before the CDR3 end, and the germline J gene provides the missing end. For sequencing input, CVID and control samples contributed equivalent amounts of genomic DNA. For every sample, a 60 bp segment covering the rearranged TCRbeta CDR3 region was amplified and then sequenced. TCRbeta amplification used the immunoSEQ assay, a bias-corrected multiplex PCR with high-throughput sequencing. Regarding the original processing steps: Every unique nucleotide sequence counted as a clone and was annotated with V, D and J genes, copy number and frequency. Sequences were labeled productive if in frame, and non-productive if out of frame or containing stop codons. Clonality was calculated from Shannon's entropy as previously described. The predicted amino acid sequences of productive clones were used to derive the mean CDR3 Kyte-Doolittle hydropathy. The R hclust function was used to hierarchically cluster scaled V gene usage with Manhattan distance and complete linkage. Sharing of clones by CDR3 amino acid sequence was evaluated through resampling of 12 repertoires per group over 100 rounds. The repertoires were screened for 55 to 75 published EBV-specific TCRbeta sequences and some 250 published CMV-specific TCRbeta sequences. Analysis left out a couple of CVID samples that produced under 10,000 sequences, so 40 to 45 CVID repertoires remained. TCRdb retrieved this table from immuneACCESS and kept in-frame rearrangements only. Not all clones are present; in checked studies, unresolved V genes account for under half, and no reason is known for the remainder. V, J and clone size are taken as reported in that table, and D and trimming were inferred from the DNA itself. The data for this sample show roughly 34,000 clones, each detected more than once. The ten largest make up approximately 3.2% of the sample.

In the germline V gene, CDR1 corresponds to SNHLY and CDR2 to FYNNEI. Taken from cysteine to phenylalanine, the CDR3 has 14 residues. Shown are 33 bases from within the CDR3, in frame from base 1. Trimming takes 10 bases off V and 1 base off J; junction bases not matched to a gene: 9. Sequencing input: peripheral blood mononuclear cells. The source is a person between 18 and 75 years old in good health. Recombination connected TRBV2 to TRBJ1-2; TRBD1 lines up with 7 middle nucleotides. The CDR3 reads CATIGQDINYGYTF. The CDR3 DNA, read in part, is TGTGCCACCATTGGACAGGACATTAACTATGGC. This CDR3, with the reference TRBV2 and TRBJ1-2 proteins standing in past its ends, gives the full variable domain EPEVTQTPSHQVTQMGQEVILRCVPISNHLYFYWYRQILGQKVEFLVSFYNNEISEKSEIFDDQFSVERPDGSNFTLKIRSTKLEDSAMYFCATIGQDINYGYTFGSGTRLTVV.